These 16 T cell receptor beta chains came from one sample sequenced in a study of neurological immune-mediated disorders. As to time point: longitudinal time-point 1 (baseline). TCRdb reprocessed the 5' RACE reads via MiXCR and lists one record per CDR3 protein. The sample includes about 57,000 distinct CDR3 sequences, about 10% of them seen just once. The sample taken for sequencing was PBMCs. These receptors were collected from a male donor with HTLV-1-associated myelopathy (HAM/TSP).

This clonotype was recorded at least ten times. This CDR3 is CSAPPGAYLYEQYF. Written as DNA, the CDR3 is TGCAGTGCACCTCCGGGCGCTTACCTGTACGAGCAGTACTTC. The gene calls are TRBV20-1 and TRBJ2-7; no reliable D call. The CDR3 extends over 14 amino acids. Trimming took off 6 bases at V and 4 bases at J, with 19 bases between the two ends. Per germline, CDR1 DFQATT and CDR2 SNEGSKA (reference sequence).

J is TRBJ2-3 and V is TRBV3-1; the D is unclear. Germline V gene data show CDR1 as LGHDT and CDR2 as YNNKEL (reference sequence). V lost 3 bases and J 2 bases, leaving 15 bases between the germline ends. The CDR3 covers 16 residues. The CDR3, as DNA: TGTGCCAGCAGCCATCACTGGAGTGAGCCCACAGATACGCAGTATTTT. It encodes CASSHHWSEPTDTQYF.

In its sample, this clonotype was seen many times. The genes are TRBV7-2 and TRBJ2-3, with 12 bases that match TRBD2. V was clipped by 8 bases and J by 4 bases; unmatched bases: 7. CDR1 and CDR2 (germline): SGHTA, FQGNSA. The CDR3 is made up of 15 amino acids. The CDR3 bases are TGTGCCAGCGGTCTAGCGGGGGGGCCATCAGATACGCAGTATTTT. Translating gives CASGLAGGPSDTQYF.

Ten or more counts support this clonotype. The chain carries TRBV11-3 and TRBJ1-1; D remains unclear. Germline values: CDR1 SGHNT, CDR2 YENEEA. The CDR3 length is 15 residues. V lost 5 bases and J lost 2, with 15 bases in between. The CDR3 nucleotides read TGTGCCAGCAGCCAAATTCGGAACATAAACACTGAAGCTTTCTTT. Residues: CASSQIRNINTEAFF.

The CDR3: CASASQGGYNEQFF. The CDR3 coding sequence is TGTGCCAGCGCTTCCCAGGGAGGTTACAATGAGCAGTTCTTC. The rearrangement links TRBV28 to TRBJ2-1, with a possible D match to TRBD2 (6 bases). Deletions cut 8 bases from V and 4 bases from J, with 15 bases between. This CDR3 comprises 14 residues. Germline V gene lookup returns CDR1 MDHEN and CDR2 SYDVKM.

This clonotype was seen repeatedly, ten times or more. The rearrangement joins TRBV7-9 to TRBJ2-7; TRBD1 matches at 8 bases. V was clipped by 5 bases and J by 6 bases; unmatched bases: 12. This CDR3 spans 15 amino acids. Looked up from germline, CDR1 is SEHNR and CDR2 is FQNEAQ (reference sequence). The CDR3 protein is CASSPRQGRGGEQYF. CDR3 sequence (DNA): TGTGCCAGCAGCCCCAGACAGGGGAGAGGAGGCGAGCAGTACTTC.

This clonotype was seen ten or more times. The chain recombines TRBV2 with TRBJ2-7, with no clear D. CDR1 is SNHLY, CDR2 FYNNEI, per germline. This CDR3 spans 12 amino acids. Trimming stripped 7 bases from V and 9 bases from J, with 16 bases between. The CDR3 spells CASTEGLTGQYF. Written as DNA, the CDR3 is TGTGCCAGCACCGAAGGGCTGACGGGGCAGTACTTC.

The chain recombines TRBV29-1 with TRBJ2-7, with no clear D. The germline V gene has CDR1 SQVTM and CDR2 ANQGSEA. The CDR3 length is 10 residues. V lost 4 bases to trimming and J lost 4 bases, with 5 bases between them. CDR3 sequence: CSVGDYEQYF. The CDR3 DNA reads as TGCAGCGTTGGGGATTACGAGCAGTACTTC.

This clonotype has ten or more counts. The rearrangement joins TRBV5-5 to TRBJ1-1, with a possible D match to TRBD1 (6 bases). The germline CDR1 and CDR2 sequences are SGHKS and YYEKEE (reference sequence). The germline V and J ends were trimmed by 3 bases and 1 base, with 19 bases remaining between them. The CDR3 length is 17 residues. CDR3 sequence reads: CASSSKLDSLGNTEAFF. As DNA, the CDR3 is TGTGCCAGCAGCTCGAAGTTGGACAGCCTAGGGAACACTGAAGCTTTCTTT.

V and J are TRBV19 and TRBJ1-1; tentative D call: TRBD1 (5 bases). The ends were cut back, 1 base at V and 5 bases at J, with 8 bases in the middle. From germline, CDR1 is LNHDA and CDR2 SQIVND (reference sequence). The length of the CDR3 is 13 residues. CDR3 coding DNA: TGTGCCAGTAGTATAGTCGGGGCTACTGAAGCTTTCTTT. This codes for CASSIVGATEAFF. Full variable domain (rest looked up from reference TRBV19 and TRBJ1-1): DGGITQSPKYLFRKEGQNVTLSCEQNLNHDAMYWYRQDPGQGLRLIYYSQIVNDFQKGDIAEGYSVSREKKESFPLTVTSAQKNPTAFYLCASSIVGATEAFFGQGTRLTVV.

The chain couples TRBV6-6 to TRBJ2-5; D call uncertain. CDR1 and CDR2 from the germline V gene are MNHNY and SVGAGI (reference sequence). V was cut by 2 bases and J by 4 bases, with 11 bases left in between. The CDR3 totals 14 residues. CDR3: CASSYQVGGETQYF. In nucleotides, the CDR3 is TGTGCCAGCAGTTACCAAGTCGGCGGAGAGACCCAGTACTTC.

This clonotype was counted many times. The J gene is TRBJ2-7, the V gene TRBV7-8; no reliable D call. With 0 bases removed from V and 2 bases from J, the gap between germline ends came to 17 bases. The CDR3 is 17 amino acids. Germline V gene lookup returns CDR1 SGHVS and CDR2 FQNEAQ. The CDR3 sequence is CASSLALGVTRTYEQYF. CDR3 bases: TGTGCCAGCAGCTTAGCTCTGGGCGTGACGAGGACCTACGAGCAGTACTTC.

This chain uses TRBV5-1 with TRBJ2-1, with D perhaps assigned TRBD1 or TRBD2 (5 bases each). Germline values: CDR1 SGHRS, CDR2 YFSETQ. This CDR3 is 15 amino acids long. Trimming took off 2 bases at V and 3 bases at J, with 12 bases between the two ends. Written as DNA, the CDR3 is TGCGCCAGCAGCTTAACCGGGACCGACTACAATGAGCAGTTCTTC. Encoded protein: CASSLTGTDYNEQFF.

The sample holds many counts of this clonotype. The chain joins TRBV6-5 to TRBJ1-2; no clear D. The CDR3 spans 13 residues. V gave up 6 bases and J gave up 2 bases, with 10 bases separating them. Germline CDR1 is MNHEY and CDR2 is SVGAGI. The CDR3 DNA is TGTGCCAGCAGCCGGACGGTGAACTATGGCTACACCTTC. This encodes CASSRTVNYGYTF.

There are many counts of this clonotype. The chain has TRBV7-9 and TRBJ1-4, with a weak D call TRBD1 (5 bases). The CDR3 is 14 amino acids. Between the trimmed V and J ends, which lost 1 base and 3 bases, there was a span of 6 bases. CDR1 is SEHNR, CDR2 FQNEAQ, per germline (reference sequence). CDR3 in amino acids: CASSLGGANEKLFF. The DNA for the CDR3 is TGTGCCAGCAGCTTAGGGGGGGCTAATGAAAAACTGTTTTTT.

The chain links TRBV7-9 to TRBJ2-4, with a tentative D call TRBD2 (5 bases). CDR3 length equals 16 residues. Germline V gives CDR1 SEHNR, CDR2 FQNEAQ (reference sequence). Trimming pared 5 bases from V and 3 bases from J, leaving 17 bases between. The CDR3 spells CASSPSSALDKNIQYF. The CDR3 DNA sequence: TGTGCCAGCAGCCCCTCCAGTGCACTAGACAAAAACATTCAGTACTTC.